This TCR beta chain was identified in a study of blood T cell repertoires in COVID-19. Study overall: From T cells, B-cell-depleted T cells, or PBMCs came the material, which was cDNA or gDNA.

The ends were cut back, 5 bases at V and 3 bases at J, with 11 bases in the middle. This CDR3 is built from 14 residues. CDR1 and CDR2 from the germline V gene are SEHNR and FQNEAQ (reference sequence). In the study's own analysis: Amplification from reference gene primers served as the basis for estimated nucleated cell counts. Libraries were prepared by immunoSEQ multiplex PCR; TCRdb keeps only in-frame clonotypes and omits some of them. V and J calls and clone size follow that table, whereas D and trimming were derived from the DNA. The sample holds 450,000 to 500,000 clones; around 85% are singletons and the top ten take just over 8%. Cohort assignment relied on participant-reported clinical history.

Specimen: PBMCs or T cells enriched from blood (not recorded which). This chain links TRBV7-9 with TRBJ1-3; TRBD1 might be the D (5 bases). This TCR derives from an older woman who had recovered from COVID-19. The CDR3 sequence is CASSGRVLGNTIYF. The CDR3 DNA reads as TGTGCCAGCAGCGGCAGGGTCCTTGGAAACACCATATATTTT.